The clone carrying this T cell receptor (beta chain) showed up just once. V was clipped by 4 bases and J by 0 bases, with 19 bases between them. The CDR3 has 18 residues. Germline lookup yields CDR1 LNHNV and CDR2 YYDKDF (reference sequence). This entry is derived from a study of siplizumab effects on memory and regulatory T cells. Measured with immunoSEQ multiplex PCR; TCRdb has only the in-frame clones, and not every one. The repertoire holds under 110,000 clones, with around 90% as singletons. This clonotype was obtained from a human donor in good health. The chain is built from TRBV15 and TRBJ2-4; D may be TRBD1 or TRBD2 (7 bases each). Sequences were obtained from non-Treg CD4+ T cells sorted from blood. The CDR3 bases are TGTGCCACCAGCACCCAGGCCAGGGGGGGAATAGCCAAAAACATTCAGTACTTC. Its translation is CATSTQARGGIAKNIQYF.